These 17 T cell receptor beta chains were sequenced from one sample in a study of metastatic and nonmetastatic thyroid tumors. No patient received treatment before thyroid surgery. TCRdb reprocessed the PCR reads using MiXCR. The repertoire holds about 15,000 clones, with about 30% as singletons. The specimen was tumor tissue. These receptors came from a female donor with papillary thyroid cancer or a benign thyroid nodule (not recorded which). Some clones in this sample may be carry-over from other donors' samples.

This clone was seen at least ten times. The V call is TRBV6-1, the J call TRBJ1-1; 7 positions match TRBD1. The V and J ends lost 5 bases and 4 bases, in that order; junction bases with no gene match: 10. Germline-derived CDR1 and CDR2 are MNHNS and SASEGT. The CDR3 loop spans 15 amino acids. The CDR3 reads CASSPGTDLFTEAFF. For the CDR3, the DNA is TGTGCCAGCAGTCCAGGGACAGATTTATTCACTGAAGCTTTCTTT.

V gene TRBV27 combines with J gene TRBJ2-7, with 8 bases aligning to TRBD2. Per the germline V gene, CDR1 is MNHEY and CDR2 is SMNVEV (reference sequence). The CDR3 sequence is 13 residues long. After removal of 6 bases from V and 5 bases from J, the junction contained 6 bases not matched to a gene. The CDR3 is CASRTSALHEQYF. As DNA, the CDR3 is TGTGCCAGCAGGACTAGCGCCCTCCACGAGCAGTACTTC.

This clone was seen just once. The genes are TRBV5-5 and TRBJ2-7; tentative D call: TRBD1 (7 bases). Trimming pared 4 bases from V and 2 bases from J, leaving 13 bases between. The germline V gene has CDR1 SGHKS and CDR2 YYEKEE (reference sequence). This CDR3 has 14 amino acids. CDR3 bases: TGTGCCAGCAGCCACAGGGGACTGACCTACGAGCAGTACTTC. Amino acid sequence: CASSHRGLTYEQYF.

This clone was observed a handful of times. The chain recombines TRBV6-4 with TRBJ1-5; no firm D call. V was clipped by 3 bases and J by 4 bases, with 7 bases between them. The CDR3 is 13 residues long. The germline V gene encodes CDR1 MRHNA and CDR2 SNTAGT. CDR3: CASSERENQPQHF. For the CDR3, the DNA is TGTGCCAGCAGTGAACGGGAGAATCAGCCCCAGCATTTT.

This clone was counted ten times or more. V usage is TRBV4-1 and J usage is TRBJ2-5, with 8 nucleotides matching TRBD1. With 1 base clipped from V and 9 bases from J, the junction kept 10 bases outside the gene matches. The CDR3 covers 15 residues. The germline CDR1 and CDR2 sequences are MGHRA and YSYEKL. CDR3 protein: CASSQGGQAFGAQYF. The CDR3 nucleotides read TGCGCCAGCAGCCAAGGGGGACAGGCGTTCGGGGCCCAGTACTTC.

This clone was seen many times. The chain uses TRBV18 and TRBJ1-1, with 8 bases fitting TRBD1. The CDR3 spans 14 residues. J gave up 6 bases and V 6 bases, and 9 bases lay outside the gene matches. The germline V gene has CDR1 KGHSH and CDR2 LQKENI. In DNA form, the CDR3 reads TGTGCCAGCTCTCCCACAGGGGGTGGGTCTGAAGCTTTCTTT. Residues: CASSPTGGGSEAFF.

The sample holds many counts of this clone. The CDR3 region has the DNA TGTGCCATCCGCCGACCCTCCCTCAATGAGCAGTTCTTC. Its protein is CAIRRPSLNEQFF. The chain has TRBV10-3 and TRBJ2-1; D ambiguous. The V and J ends lost 8 bases and 6 bases respectively, with 14 bases between them. Germline CDR1 ENHRY, CDR2 SYGVKD. This CDR3 contains 13 residues.

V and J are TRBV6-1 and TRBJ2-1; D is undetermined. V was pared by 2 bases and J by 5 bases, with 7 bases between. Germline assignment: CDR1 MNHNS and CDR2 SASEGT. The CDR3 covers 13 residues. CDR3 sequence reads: CASSESRNNEQFF. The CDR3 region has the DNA TGTGCCAGCAGTGAATCCAGGAACAATGAGCAGTTCTTC.

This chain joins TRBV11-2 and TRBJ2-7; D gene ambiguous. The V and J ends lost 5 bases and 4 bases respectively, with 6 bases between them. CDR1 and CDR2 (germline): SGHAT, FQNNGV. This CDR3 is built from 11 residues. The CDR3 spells CASSAVYEQYF. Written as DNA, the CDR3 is TGTGCCAGCAGCGCCGTATACGAGCAGTACTTC.

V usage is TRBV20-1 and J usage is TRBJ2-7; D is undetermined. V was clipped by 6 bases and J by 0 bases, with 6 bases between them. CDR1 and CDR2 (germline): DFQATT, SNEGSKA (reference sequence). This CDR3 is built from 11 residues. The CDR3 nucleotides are TGCAGTGCCGGGTACTCCTACGAGCAGTACTTC. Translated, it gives CSAGYSYEQYF.

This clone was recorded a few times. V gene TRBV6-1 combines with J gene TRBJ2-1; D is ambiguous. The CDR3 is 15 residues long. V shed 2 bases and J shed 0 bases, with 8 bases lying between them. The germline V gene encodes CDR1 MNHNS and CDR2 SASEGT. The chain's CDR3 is CASSETRSSYNEQFF. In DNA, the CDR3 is TGTGCCAGCAGTGAAACACGGAGCTCCTACAATGAGCAGTTCTTC.

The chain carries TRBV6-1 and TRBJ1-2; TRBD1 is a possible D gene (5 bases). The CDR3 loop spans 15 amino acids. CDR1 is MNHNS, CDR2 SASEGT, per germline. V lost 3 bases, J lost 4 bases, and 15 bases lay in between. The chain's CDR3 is CASSDWGGLGYGYTF. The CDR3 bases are TGTGCCAGCAGTGATTGGGGGGGACTTGGCTATGGCTACACCTTC.

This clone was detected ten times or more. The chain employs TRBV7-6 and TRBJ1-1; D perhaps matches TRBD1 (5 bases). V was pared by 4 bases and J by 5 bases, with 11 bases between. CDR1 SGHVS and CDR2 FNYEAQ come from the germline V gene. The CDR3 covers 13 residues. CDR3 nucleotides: TGTGCCAGCAGCTCGGATACAGGAACTGAAGCTTTCTTT. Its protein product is CASSSDTGTEAFF.

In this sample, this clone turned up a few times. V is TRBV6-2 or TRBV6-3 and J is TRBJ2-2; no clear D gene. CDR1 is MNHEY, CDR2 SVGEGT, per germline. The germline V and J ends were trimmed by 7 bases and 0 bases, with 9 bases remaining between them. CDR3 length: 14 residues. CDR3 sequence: CASTGRPNTGELFF. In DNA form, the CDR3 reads TGTGCCAGCACCGGCAGACCGAACACCGGGGAGCTGTTTTTT.

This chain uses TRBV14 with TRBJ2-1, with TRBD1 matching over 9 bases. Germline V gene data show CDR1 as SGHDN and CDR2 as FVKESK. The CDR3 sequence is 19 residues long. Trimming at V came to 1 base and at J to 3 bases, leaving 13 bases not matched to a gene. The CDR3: CASSQGPGQGHSIYNEQFF. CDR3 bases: TGTGCCAGCAGCCAAGGACCGGGACAGGGCCATTCTATCTACAATGAGCAGTTCTTC. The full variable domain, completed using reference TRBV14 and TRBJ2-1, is EAGVTQFPSHSVIEKGQTVTLRCDPISGHDNLYWYRRVMGKEIKFLLHFVKESKQDESGMPNNRFLAERTGGTYSTLKVQPAELEDSGVYFCASSQGPGQGHSIYNEQFFGPGTRLTVL.

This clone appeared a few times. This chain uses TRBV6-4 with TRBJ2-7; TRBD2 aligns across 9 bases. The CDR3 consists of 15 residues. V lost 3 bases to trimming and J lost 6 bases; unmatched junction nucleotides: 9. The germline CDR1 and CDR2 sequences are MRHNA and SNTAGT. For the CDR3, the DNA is TGTGCCAGCAGTGAAATAGCGGGAGAGTCGGTCGAGCAGTACTTC. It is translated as CASSEIAGESVEQYF.

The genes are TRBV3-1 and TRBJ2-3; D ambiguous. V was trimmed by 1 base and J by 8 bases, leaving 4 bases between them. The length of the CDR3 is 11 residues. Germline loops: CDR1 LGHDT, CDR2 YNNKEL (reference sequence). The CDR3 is CASSQVGTQYF. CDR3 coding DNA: TGTGCCAGCAGCCAAGTCGGTACGCAGTATTTT.